The rows below give T cell receptor beta chains drawn from one sample of a study of CD4 T cells in relation to SARS-CoV-2 and coronaviruses. Assay: immunoSEQ multiplex PCR; the TCRdb copy retains only in-frame clones and omits some. The sample gives some 60,000 clones, roughly nine tenths of which show up once; about 0.4% is in the top ten. Sequenced: naive CD4+ T cells from PBMCs. These receptors all stem from an adult with COVID-19. Each CDR3 is given with its conserved first and last residue. Rows may omit the clone size; those that give it use once, few, many or a size class.

size: -
J: TRBJ2-7
V: TRBV18
CDR3: CASSPPSGGGNEQYF

size: -
J: TRBJ1-4
V: TRBV5-1
CDR3: CASSLATGTGTGEKLFF

size: -
J: TRBJ2-7
V: TRBV11-2
CDR3: CASSLGGRAHEQYF

size: -
J: TRBJ2-7
V: TRBV4-2
CDR3: CASSQGSQGRIYEQYF

size: -
J: TRBJ2-1
V: TRBV9
CDR3: CASSVSAANNEQFF

size: -
J: TRBJ2-7
V: TRBV27
CDR3: CASSLLGTYEQYF

size: -
J: TRBJ2-1
V: TRBV5-1
CDR3: CASSENAGLAYNEQFF

size: -
J: TRBJ2-1
V: TRBV14
CDR3: CASSPGTSGRDEQFF

size: -
J: TRBJ2-1
V: TRBV18
CDR3: CASSPQSREREGVQFF

size: -
J: TRBJ2-6
V: TRBV2
CDR3: CASSEDMTGANVLTF

size: -
J: TRBJ2-3
V: TRBV30
CDR3: CAWSRDSRTDTQYF

size: -
J: TRBJ2-2
V: TRBV4-1
CDR3: CASSQDAGGANTGELFF

size: -
J: TRBJ1-4
V: TRBV18
CDR3: CASSPGSGQKLFF

size: -
J: TRBJ1-4
V: TRBV7-9
CDR3: CASSLRQANEKLFF

size: -
J: TRBJ1-6
V: TRBV11-2
CDR3: CASSLTGAGVASPLHF

size: -
J: TRBJ2-7
V: TRBV5-1
CDR3: CASSLARDSYEQYF

size: -
J: TRBJ2-2
V: TRBV24-1
CDR3: CATSGWTSNTGELFF

size: -
J: TRBJ1-2
V: TRBV28
CDR3: CASSTPATGANYGYTF

size: -
J: TRBJ1-5
V: TRBV28
CDR3: CASSLKAGYQPQHF

size: -
J: TRBJ2-1
V: TRBV10-3
CDR3: CAISGGTEGQQFF

size: once
J: TRBJ2-1
V: TRBV11-2
CDR3: CASSRTGTILDEQFF

size: -
J: TRBJ2-7
V: TRBV7-9
CDR3: CASSLVGRSYEQYF

size: -
J: TRBJ2-1
V: TRBV5-4
CDR3: CASSSGTSDNEQFF

size: -
J: TRBJ2-7
V: TRBV14
CDR3: CASSQGLRGSYEQYF

size: -
J: TRBJ2-1
V: TRBV11-3
CDR3: CASSLGRTGLTEQFF

size: once
J: TRBJ2-1
V: TRBV24-1
CDR3: CATSDPTPSSGYNEQFF

size: -
J: TRBJ2-5
V: TRBV30
CDR3: CAWSLGGGETQYF

size: -
J: TRBJ1-1
V: TRBV7-2
CDR3: CASSQRQGKAFF

size: -
J: TRBJ1-5
V: TRBV19
CDR3: CASSTDDRAPVIQPQHF

size: -
J: TRBJ2-3
V: TRBV28
CDR3: CASSSVDTQYF

size: -
J: TRBJ1-5
V: TRBV28
CDR3: CASSIVKGGYQPQHF

size: -
J: TRBJ1-1
V: TRBV2
CDR3: CASSEEGGVTEAFF

size: once
J: TRBJ2-3
V: TRBV4-3
CDR3: CASSQMFGTGITLKTSTDTQYF

size: -
J: TRBJ1-5
V: TRBV6-5
CDR3: CASSTGTDNQPQHF

size: -
J: TRBJ2-2
V: TRBV27
CDR3: CASSKSPGLNTGELFF

size: -
J: TRBJ2-2
V: TRBV14
CDR3: CASSQEGEWSSNTGELFF